This T cell receptor (beta chain) was documented in a study of T cells after yellow fever vaccination. V dropped 5 bases and J dropped 3 bases, with 14 bases sitting between them. Germline V CDR1 and CDR2: MNHEY, SMNVEV (reference sequence). This CDR3 comprises 15 residues. UMIs and a universal primer site were added when TCR cDNA was made by 5'RACE template switching. TCRdb recomputed calls from the 5' RACE reads with MiXCR, one row per CDR3 protein. The sample consists of around 200,000 distinct CDR3 sequences, approximately 11% of them appearing once. The TCR was taken from a man aged 18 to 29 who received the YFV17D yellow fever vaccine. The specimen was CD8+ T cells sorted from PBMCs, collected 15 days after the yellow fever booster vaccination. The rearrangement links TRBV27 to TRBJ2-1; either TRBD1 or TRBD2 may supply D (5 bases each). Written as DNA, the CDR3 is TGTGCCAGCAGTACCGGGACCACCAGCTACAATGAGCAGTTCTTC. Translating gives CASSTGTTSYNEQFF.